Below are 8 T cell receptor beta chains sequenced from a single sample in a study of blood T cell repertoires in COVID-19. Some clones are missing from TCRdb's copy, which holds only in-frame ones; the method was immunoSEQ multiplex PCR. The data hold 250,000 to 350,000 clones, with around 88% observed a single time. The material sequenced was peripheral blood. The receptors originated from a man younger than 40 with acute or convalescent COVID-19.

The chain has TRBV24-1 and TRBJ2-5; 12 nucleotides line up with TRBD2. CDR1 and CDR2 (germline): KGHDR, SFDVKD. The CDR3 is made up of 16 amino acids. J gave up 5 bases and V 2 bases, and 5 bases lay outside the gene matches. The CDR3 coding sequence is TGTGCCACCAGTGATTCGCTAGCGGGAGGGCCGGAGACCCAGTACTTC. Protein product: CATSDSLAGGPETQYF.

The V and J genes are TRBV5-4 and TRBJ2-1; maybe TRBD2 (6 bases). The CDR3 is made up of 15 amino acids. The ends were cut back, 5 bases at V and 7 bases at J, with 19 bases in the middle. Looked up from germline, CDR1 is SGHNT and CDR2 is YYREEE (reference sequence). CDR3 in amino acids: CASSAFGSLRNEQFF. The DNA for the CDR3 is TGTGCCAGCAGTGCATTCGGGAGTCTTCGGAATGAGCAGTTCTTC.

The chain combines TRBV11-2 with TRBJ2-3; the D is unclear. Trimming pared 0 bases from V and 1 base from J, leaving 8 bases between. Looked up from germline, CDR1 is SGHAT and CDR2 is FQNNGV. The CDR3 covers 15 residues. The CDR3 region is CASSLEKQGTDTQYF. The DNA of the CDR3 is TGTGCCAGCAGCTTAGAAAAGCAGGGCACAGATACGCAGTATTTT.

This chain uses TRBV3-1 (or the pseudogene TRBV3-2) with TRBJ2-2, with D possibly matching TRBD2 (6 bases). Trimming shortened V by 1 base and J by 4 bases, and 7 bases separated the two germline ends. The CDR3 is 14 amino acids. Germline CDR1 is LGHDT and CDR2 is YNNKEL (reference sequence). CDR3 sequence reads: CASSQVGGTGELFF. In nucleotides, the CDR3 is TGTGCCAGCAGCCAAGTGGGGGGCACCGGGGAGCTGTTTTTT.

The chain employs TRBV19 and TRBJ1-1; 9 bases align to TRBD1. CDR1 is LNHDA, CDR2 SQIVND, per germline (reference sequence). The J segment lost 0 bases and the V segment lost 5 bases, leaving 10 bases of the junction unmatched. The CDR3 contains 17 residues. DNA for the CDR3: TGTGCCAGTAGTCCCGCGGGGACAGGGACATTGAACACTGAAGCTTTCTTT. It encodes CASSPAGTGTLNTEAFF.

The chain joins TRBV19 to TRBJ1-1; D remains ambiguous. The CDR3 consists of 15 residues. Germline CDR1 is LNHDA and CDR2 is SQIVND (reference sequence). Trimming removed 6 bases from V and 1 base from J, with 15 bases in between. CDR3 nucleotide sequence: TGTGCCAGTAGCCCGCTATTACTTCGGAACACTGAAGCTTTCTTT. It specifies CASSPLLLRNTEAFF.

This sequence joins TRBV15 and TRBJ2-1, with 9 bases that match TRBD1. This CDR3 is 13 amino acids long. After removal of 1 base from V and 9 bases from J, the junction contained 1 base not matched to a gene. In germline, CDR1 is LNHNV, CDR2 YYDKDF (reference sequence). The chain's CDR3 is CATSRGDRAEQFF. The CDR3 bases are TGTGCCACCAGCAGAGGGGACAGGGCTGAGCAGTTCTTC.

This clone occurred once. The rearrangement joins TRBV2 to TRBJ1-5; the match to TRBD1 covers 8 bases. The trim removed 4 bases at V and 2 bases at J, leaving 7 bases unmatched. The CDR3 runs to 16 residues. Per the germline V gene, CDR1 is SNHLY and CDR2 is FYNNEI. In DNA form, the CDR3 reads TGTGCCAGCAGTGTCGGGCAGGGGGCTGGCAATCAGCCCCAGCATTTT. Its translation: CASSVGQGAGNQPQHF.